This T cell receptor beta chain was retrieved from a study of glioma-infiltrating T cells after dendritic cell vaccination (dated by TCRdb to between 2015 and 2016). A note on the overall study: The cohort comprised approximately 15 glioblastoma patients from Phase I and II dendritic cell vaccination trials, 9 newly diagnosed and 6 with recurrent disease. Patients received autologous tumor lysate-pulsed dendritic cell vaccination between about 2003 and 2013. Survival after dendritic cell vaccination was correlated with TCR sequencing metrics, including TIL content and tumor-blood repertoire overlap. Patients received three intradermal dendritic cell vaccine injections at biweekly intervals in the arm below the axilla. To make the vaccine, monocyte-derived dendritic cells were cultured for 6 to 8 days with IL-4 and GM-CSF and then pulsed overnight with autologous tumor lysate. In glioblastoma patients vaccinated with dendritic cells, deep sequencing of TCR beta CDR3 regions served to measure tumor-infiltrating lymphocyte content and to compare repertoires between tumor and blood. What the work shows at the level of the full study, not this receptor alone: The three-group TCR overlap response model was characterized as speculative, and prospective validation of the model was stated to be required. Longer time to progression and overall survival after dendritic cell vaccination were predicted by higher estimated pretreatment TIL content. No direct relationship between TCR clonality and survival was found, suggesting that a diverse polyclonal response may matter. The cohort was small and heterogeneous, few patients had complete blood and tumor sets, and even fewer had initial-recurrent tumor pairs.

Inclusive of the bounding cysteine and phenylalanine, the CDR3 is 13 residues long. Only CDR3 DNA is held: 39 bases, read in frame from base 1. Per the germline V gene (reference sequence), MNHNY is the CDR1 and SVGAGI is the CDR2. Between the V and J ends, shortened by 7 bases and 0 bases respectively, the junction contains 9 bases. TCRB CDR3 regions were amplified from about 1.9 ug genomic DNA, or all available DNA if less, using the immunoSEQ assay. The multiplex PCR relied on 60 forward primers for TCR V beta segments and 13 reverse primers for J beta segments. To estimate reads per starting template, synthetic control templates were spiked into each sample at limiting dilution. Sequencing produced 87 bp reads on the Illumina HiSeq System. Per the original workflow: PCR and sequencing errors were removed by merging closely related sequences with a nearest neighbor algorithm. TCR overlap was measured as the percentage of unique tumor TCR beta sequences also present in the same patient's peripheral blood. TCRdb holds this immuneACCESS table with in-frame rearrangements only. Some clones are missing; in checked studies, unresolved V genes explain under half, and the rest has no known cause. That table gives V, J and clone size, and the DNA gave D and trimming. The sample table shows some 30,000 clones, and roughly 90% are seen once. The ten largest clonotypes hold roughly 2.3% of the sample.

Patients were selected on the basis of adequate residual fresh-frozen tumor tissue and more than two years of available survival data. An isocitrate dehydrogenase mutation was not carried by any of the glioblastoma patients, although molecular status was otherwise variable. PBMC collection took place before vaccination, two weeks after the third vaccination, and at tumor progression if progression occurred. Genomic DNA was extracted with the Qiagen DNeasy Blood extraction Kit. As regards this clone: Its antigen specificity is not known. No base-level quality is on record; no much larger clone is a single base apart.

The V and J segments used are TRBV6-6 and TRBJ1-2, with no confidently assigned D gene. Sequencing used blood, obtained before dendritic cell vaccination. The origin of this receptor is a human donor with glioblastoma. The DNA sequence follows: TGTGCCAGCAAAATATCTACTAACTATGGCTACACCTTC. The encoded protein is CASKISTNYGYTF.